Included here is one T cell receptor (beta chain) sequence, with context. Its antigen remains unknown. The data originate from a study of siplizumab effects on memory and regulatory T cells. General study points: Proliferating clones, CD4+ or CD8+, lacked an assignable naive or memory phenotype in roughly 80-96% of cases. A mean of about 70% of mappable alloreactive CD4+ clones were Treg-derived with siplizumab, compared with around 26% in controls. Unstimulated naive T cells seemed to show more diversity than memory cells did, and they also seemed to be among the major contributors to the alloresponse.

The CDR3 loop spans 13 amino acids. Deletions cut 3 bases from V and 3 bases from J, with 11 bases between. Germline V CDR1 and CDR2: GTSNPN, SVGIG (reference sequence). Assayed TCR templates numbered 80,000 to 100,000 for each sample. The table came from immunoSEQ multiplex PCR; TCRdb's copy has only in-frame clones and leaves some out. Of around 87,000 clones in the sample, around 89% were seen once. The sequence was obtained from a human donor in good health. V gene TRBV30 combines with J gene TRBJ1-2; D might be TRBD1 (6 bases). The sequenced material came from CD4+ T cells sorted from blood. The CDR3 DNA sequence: TGTGCCTGGAGCCCGGACAGCTACTATGGCTACACCTTC. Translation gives CAWSPDSYYGYTF. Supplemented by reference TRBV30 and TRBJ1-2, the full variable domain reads SQTIHQWPATLVQPVGSPLSLECTVEGTSNPNLYWYRQAAGRGLQLLFYSVGIGQISSEVPQNLSASRPQDRQFILSSKKLLLSDSGFYLCAWSPDSYYGYTFGSGTRLTVV.